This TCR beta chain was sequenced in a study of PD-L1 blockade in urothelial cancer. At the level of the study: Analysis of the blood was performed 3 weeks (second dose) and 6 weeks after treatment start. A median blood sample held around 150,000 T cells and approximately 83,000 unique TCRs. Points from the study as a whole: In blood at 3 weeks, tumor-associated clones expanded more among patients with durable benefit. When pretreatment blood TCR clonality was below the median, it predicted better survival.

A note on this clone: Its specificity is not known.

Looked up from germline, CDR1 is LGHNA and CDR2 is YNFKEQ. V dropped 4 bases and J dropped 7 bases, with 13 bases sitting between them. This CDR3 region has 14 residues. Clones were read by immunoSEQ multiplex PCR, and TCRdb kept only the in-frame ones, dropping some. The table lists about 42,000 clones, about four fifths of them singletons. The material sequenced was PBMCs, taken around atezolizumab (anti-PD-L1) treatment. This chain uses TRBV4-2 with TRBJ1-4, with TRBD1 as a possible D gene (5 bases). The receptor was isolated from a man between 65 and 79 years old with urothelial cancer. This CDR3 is CASSRSRGSEKLFF. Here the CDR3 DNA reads TGTGCCAGCAGCCGCTCAAGGGGCAGTGAAAAACTGTTTTTT.